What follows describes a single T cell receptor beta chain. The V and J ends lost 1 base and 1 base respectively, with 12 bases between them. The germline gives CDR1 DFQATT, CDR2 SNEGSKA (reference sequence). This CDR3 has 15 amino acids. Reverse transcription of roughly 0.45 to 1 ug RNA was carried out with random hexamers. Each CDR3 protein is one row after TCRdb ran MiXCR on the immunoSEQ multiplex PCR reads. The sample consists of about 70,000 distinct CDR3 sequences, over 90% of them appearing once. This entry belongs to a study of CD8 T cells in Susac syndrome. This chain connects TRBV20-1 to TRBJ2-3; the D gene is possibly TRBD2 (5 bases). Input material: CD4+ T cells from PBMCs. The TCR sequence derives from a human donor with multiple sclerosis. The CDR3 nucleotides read TGCAGTGCTAGAGGGCTAGGAGGTGGCACAGATACGCAGTATTTT. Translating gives CSARGLGGGTDTQYF.